Listed below are T cell receptor beta chains from one sample, sequenced in a study of OX40 agonist ivuxolimab in advanced cancers. Profiling relied on immunoSEQ multiplex PCR, and the TCRdb table lists in-frame clones only, not all of them. The sample contains some 44,000 clones, about 80% of which appear only once. The sample consisted of CD4+ or CD8+ T cells sorted from blood, taken in a trial of the OX40 agonist ivuxolimab. All receptors come from an adult with an advanced solid tumor such as melanoma, head and neck, liver or kidney cancer. Each CDR3 is given with its conserved first and last residue. A D gene is named only where the DNA matches it firmly.

TRBD1 TRBJ2-7 TRBV5-1 12 CASSPGGYEQYF
- TRBJ1-2 TRBV5-1 11 CASSNNYGYTF
- TRBJ2-6 TRBV27 15 CASSFWARPLNVLTF
TRBD2 TRBJ2-7 TRBV9 14 CASSPWDYHYEQYF
TRBD1 TRBJ1-2 TRBV5-1 13 CASRLTGGDGYTF
- TRBJ1-5 TRBV18 12 CASSPGNQPQHF
- TRBJ2-5 TRBV7-2 12 CASSLSVETQYF
TRBD2 TRBJ2-3 TRBV5-8 14 CASRGLAGSDTQYF
TRBD1 TRBJ1-5 TRBV6-5 15 CASSRQGYSNQPQHF
TRBD2 TRBJ2-5 TRBV7-2 14 CASSSAGGPQTQYF